This T cell receptor (beta chain) was sequenced for a study of T-cell memory formation after mild COVID-19. Germline V lookup: CDR1 MDHEN, CDR2 SYDVKM. CDR3 length: 16 amino acids. V shed 3 bases, J shed 2 bases, and the junction held 5 bases outside the gene matches. Researchers used 5'RACE with constant-segment primers to make TCR alpha and TCR beta cDNA libraries that carry sample barcodes and UMIs. TCRdb re-derived calls from the 5' RACE reads in MiXCR, one entry per CDR3 protein. This table has about 200,000 distinct CDR3 sequences, around 20% appearing once. This clonotype showed up just a few times. Its antigen is currently unknown. Study results and caveats: Researchers report contracting CD4+ clones mostly in CM and EM, with CD8+ clones in EMRA.

The rearrangement links TRBV28 to TRBJ1-5; 9 nucleotides match TRBD1. The sequenced material came from PBMCs or a T cell subset sorted from them (not recorded which). This clonotype originated in an adult woman who had mild COVID-19 (a few samples of this study predate the infection). Cell type and time point are not known. The CDR3 DNA sequence: TGTGCCAGCAGTTTTTCGGGACAGGGACGCAATCAGCCCCAGCATTTT. Protein product: CASSFSGQGRNQPQHF.